This TCR beta chain was captured in a study of blood T cell repertoires in COVID-19. CDR1 MRHNA and CDR2 SNTAGT come from the germline V gene. The CDR3 totals 18 residues. With 2 bases removed from V and 0 bases from J, the gap between germline ends came to 18 bases. Sequenced by immunoSEQ multiplex PCR; TCRdb stores in-frame clones only, minus some. Among about 44,000 clones listed, about 87% were seen once. Input material: peripheral blood. The TCR comes from a woman between 35 and 50 years old with acute or convalescent COVID-19. The chain is built from TRBV6-4 and TRBJ2-3; TRBD1 might be the D (6 bases). CDR3 residues: CASSDVDRTYLSTDTQYF. In DNA, the CDR3 is TGTGCCAGCAGTGACGTCGACAGGACCTATCTCAGCACAGATACGCAGTATTTT.